This T cell receptor (beta chain) was sequenced during a study of blood T cell repertoires in COVID-19. Across the study: The United States, Italy and Spain were the sources of the acute and convalescent COVID-19 samples. The cDNA or gDNA used as material had been derived from T cells, B-cell-depleted T cells, or PBMCs.

V was pared by 4 bases and J by 0 bases, with 9 bases between. This CDR3 has 14 amino acids. Germline V lookup: CDR1 LGHDT, CDR2 YNNKEL (reference sequence). This clone showed up just a few times. As processed by the authors: Nucleated cell number was recorded as an estimate derived from reference gene primer amplification. Method: immunoSEQ multiplex PCR; TCRdb's copy keeps in-frame clones and lacks some. Clone size and V and J calls were adopted from that table, with D and trimming inferred from the DNA. The sample shows about 200,000 clones, roughly four fifths of them seen only once. This sequence originates from a human donor with acute or convalescent COVID-19. The donor label of this sample is uncertain. Sequencing was carried out using peripheral blood. The chain joins TRBV3-1 (or the pseudogene TRBV3-2) to TRBJ1-1, with a tentative D call TRBD1 (6 bases). CDR3: CASSLGQLNTEAFF. CDR3 bases: TGTGCCAGCAGCCTGGGACAACTGAACACTGAAGCTTTCTTT.